The subject of this entry is one TCR beta chain. CDR3 length equals 15 residues. The J segment lost 7 bases and the V segment lost 3 bases, leaving 9 bases of the junction unmatched. The V gene's germline CDR1 is MDHEN and CDR2 SYDVKM. The data originate from a study of blood T cell repertoires in COVID-19. Turning to the study itself: Samples of COVID-19 (acute and convalescent) were obtained from the United States, Italy and Spain. The analysed material was cDNA or gDNA that came from T cells, B-cell-depleted T cells, or PBMCs.

Original data processing: Reference gene primer amplification yielded estimated nucleated cell counts. The protocol was immunoSEQ multiplex PCR, while the TCRdb copy is restricted to in-frame clones and leaves out a portion. V, J and clone size derive from that table, while D and trimming were established from the DNA sequence. The table has about 310,000 clones, around 87% seen once; the top ten hold approximately 7.8%. The sequencing sample was made of peripheral blood. The receptor's source is a woman between 50 and 59 years old who had recovered from COVID-19. V usage is TRBV28 and J usage is TRBJ2-1, with TRBD2 matching over 7 bases. The CDR3 DNA reads as TGTGCCAGCAGTTTTCCTTTGCGGGAGAAGAATGAGCAGTTCTTC. The encoded protein is CASSFPLREKNEQFF.